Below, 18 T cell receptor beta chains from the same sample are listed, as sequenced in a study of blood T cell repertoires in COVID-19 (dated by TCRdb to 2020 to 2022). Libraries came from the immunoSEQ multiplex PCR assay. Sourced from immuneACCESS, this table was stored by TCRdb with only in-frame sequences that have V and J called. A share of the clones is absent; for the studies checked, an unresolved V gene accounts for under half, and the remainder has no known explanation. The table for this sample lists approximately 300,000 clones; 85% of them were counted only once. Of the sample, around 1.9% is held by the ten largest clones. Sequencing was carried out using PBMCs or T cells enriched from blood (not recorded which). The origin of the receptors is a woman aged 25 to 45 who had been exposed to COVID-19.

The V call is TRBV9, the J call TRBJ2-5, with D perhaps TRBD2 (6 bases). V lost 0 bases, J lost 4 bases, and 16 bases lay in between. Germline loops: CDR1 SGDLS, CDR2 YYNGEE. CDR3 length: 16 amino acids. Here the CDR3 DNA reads TGTGCCAGCAGCGTAGGGGGAGGAGGAGTTGGAGAGACCCAGTACTTC. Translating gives CASSVGGGGVGETQYF.

CDR3 sequence reads: CASRPDTGTGSYEQYF. The CDR3 DNA follows: TGTGCCAGCAGGCCCGATACCGGGACAGGGTCCTACGAGCAGTACTTC. The V gene is TRBV2, the J gene TRBJ2-7; 9 bases fit TRBD1. This CDR3 comprises 16 residues. With 6 bases clipped from V and 1 base from J, the junction kept 10 bases outside the gene matches. Germline-derived CDR1 and CDR2 are SNHLY and FYNNEI.

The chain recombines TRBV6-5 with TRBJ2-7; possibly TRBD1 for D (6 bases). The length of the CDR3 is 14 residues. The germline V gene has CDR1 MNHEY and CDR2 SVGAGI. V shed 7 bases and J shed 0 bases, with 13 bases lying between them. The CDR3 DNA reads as TGTGCCAGCAAACCGGGACAAAGCTCCTACGAGCAGTACTTC. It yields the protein CASKPGQSSYEQYF.

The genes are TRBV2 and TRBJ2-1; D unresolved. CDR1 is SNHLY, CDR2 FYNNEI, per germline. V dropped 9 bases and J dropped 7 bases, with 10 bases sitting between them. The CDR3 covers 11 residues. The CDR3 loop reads CASTLVNEQFF. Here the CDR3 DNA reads TGTGCCAGTACCCTAGTAAATGAGCAGTTCTTC.

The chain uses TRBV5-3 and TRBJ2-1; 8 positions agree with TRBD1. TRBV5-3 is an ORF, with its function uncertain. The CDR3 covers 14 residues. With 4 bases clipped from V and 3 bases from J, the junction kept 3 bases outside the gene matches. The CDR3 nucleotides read TGTGCCAGAAGCAGGACAGGGTACTACAATGAGCAGTTCTTC. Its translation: CARSRTGYYNEQFF.

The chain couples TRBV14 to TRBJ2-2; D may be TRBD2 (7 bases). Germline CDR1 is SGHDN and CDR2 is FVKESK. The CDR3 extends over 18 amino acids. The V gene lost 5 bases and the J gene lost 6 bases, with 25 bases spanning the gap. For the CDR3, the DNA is TGTGCCAGCAGCGGATTTTGGGGGGGCGCGTCAAAACCCGGGGAGCTGTTTTTT. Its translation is CASSGFWGGASKPGELFF.

CDR3 DNA sequence: TGTGCCAGCAGCTCCCGCCGACTAGCGGGGGTAGAGACCCAGTACTTC. This codes for CASSSRRLAGVETQYF. The V and J genes are TRBV5-8 and TRBJ2-5; 12 nucleotides match TRBD2. Looked up from germline, CDR1 is SGHTS and CDR2 is YDEGEE. Losses at the gene ends were 3 bases for V and 4 bases for J; bases not matched to a gene: 7. The CDR3 extends over 16 amino acids.

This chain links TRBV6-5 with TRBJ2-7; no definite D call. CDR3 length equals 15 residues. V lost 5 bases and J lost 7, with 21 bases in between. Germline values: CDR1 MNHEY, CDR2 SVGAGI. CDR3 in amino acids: CASSRSPTRRWEQYF. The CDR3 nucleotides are TGTGCCAGCAGTCGCTCTCCGACTCGCCGGTGGGAGCAGTACTTC.

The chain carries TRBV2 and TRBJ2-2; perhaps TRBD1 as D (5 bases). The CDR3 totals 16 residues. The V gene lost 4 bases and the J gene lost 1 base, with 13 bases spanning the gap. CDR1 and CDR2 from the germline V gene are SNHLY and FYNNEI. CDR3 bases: TGTGCCAGCAGTGTGGGGCAGGGTCGGAACACCGGGGAGCTGTTTTTT. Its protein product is CASSVGQGRNTGELFF.

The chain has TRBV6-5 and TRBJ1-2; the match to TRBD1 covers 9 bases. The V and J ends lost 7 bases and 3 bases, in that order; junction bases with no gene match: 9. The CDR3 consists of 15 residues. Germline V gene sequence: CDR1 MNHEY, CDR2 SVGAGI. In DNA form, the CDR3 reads TGTGCCAGCACCACAGGGGGCGAAGCTCACTATGGCTACACCTTC. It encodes CASTTGGEAHYGYTF.

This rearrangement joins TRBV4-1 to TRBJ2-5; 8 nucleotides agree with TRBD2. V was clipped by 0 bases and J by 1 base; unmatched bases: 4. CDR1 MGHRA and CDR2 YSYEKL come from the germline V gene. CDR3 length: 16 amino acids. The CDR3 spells CASSQDIGGGQETQYF. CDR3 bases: TGCGCCAGCAGCCAAGATATCGGGGGGGGCCAAGAGACCCAGTACTTC.

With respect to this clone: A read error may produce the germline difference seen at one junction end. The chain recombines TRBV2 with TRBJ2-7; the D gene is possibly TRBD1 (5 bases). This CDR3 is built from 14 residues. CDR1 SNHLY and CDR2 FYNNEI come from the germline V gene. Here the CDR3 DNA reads TGTGCCAGCATTGAAATCAGGGTGGGTCACGAGCAGTACTTC. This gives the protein CASIEIRVGHEQYF.

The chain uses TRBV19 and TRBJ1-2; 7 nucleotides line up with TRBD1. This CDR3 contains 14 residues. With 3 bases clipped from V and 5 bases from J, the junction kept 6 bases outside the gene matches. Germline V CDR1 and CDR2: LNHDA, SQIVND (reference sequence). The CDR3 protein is CASSIPDRPYGYTF. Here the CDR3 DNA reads TGTGCCAGTAGTATTCCGGACAGGCCTTATGGCTACACCTTC.

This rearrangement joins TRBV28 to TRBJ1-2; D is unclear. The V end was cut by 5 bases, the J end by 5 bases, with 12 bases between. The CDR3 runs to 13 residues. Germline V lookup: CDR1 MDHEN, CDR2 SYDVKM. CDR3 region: CASSRTMGYGYTF. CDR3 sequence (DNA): TGTGCCAGCAGTCGGACTATGGGGTATGGCTACACCTTC.

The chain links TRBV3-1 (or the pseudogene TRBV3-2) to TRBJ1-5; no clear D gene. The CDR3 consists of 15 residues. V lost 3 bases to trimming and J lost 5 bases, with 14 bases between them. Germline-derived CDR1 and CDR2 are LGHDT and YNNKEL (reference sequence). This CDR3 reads CASSQGGPEYQPQHF. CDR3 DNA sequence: TGTGCCAGCAGCCAGGGTGGGCCGGAATATCAGCCCCAGCATTTT.

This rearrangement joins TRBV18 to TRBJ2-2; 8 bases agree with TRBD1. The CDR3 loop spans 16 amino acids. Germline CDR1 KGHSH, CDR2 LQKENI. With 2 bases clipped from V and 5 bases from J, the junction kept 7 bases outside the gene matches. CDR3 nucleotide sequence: TGTGCCAGCTCACCATCAATGACAGGGGCAACCGGGGAGCTGTTTTTT. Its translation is CASSPSMTGATGELFF. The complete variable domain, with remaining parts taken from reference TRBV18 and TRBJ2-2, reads NAGVMQNPRHLVRRRGQEARLRCSPMKGHSHVYWYRQLPEEGLKFMVYLQKENIIDESGMPKERFSAEFPKEGPSILRIQQVVRGDSAAYFCASSPSMTGATGELFFGEGSRLTVL.

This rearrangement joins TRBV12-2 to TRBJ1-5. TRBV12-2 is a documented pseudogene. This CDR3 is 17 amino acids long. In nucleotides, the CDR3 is TGTGCAAGTCGCCCCGGGAGGCAGCCCGAGGTGGATCAGCCCCAGCATTTT. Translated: CASRPGRQPEVDQPQHF.

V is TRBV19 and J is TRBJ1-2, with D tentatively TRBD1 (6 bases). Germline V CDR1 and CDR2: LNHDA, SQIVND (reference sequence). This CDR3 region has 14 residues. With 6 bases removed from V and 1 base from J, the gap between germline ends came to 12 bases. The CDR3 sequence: CASSQQGSNYGYTF. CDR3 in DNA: TGTGCCAGTAGCCAACAGGGAAGTAACTATGGCTACACCTTC.